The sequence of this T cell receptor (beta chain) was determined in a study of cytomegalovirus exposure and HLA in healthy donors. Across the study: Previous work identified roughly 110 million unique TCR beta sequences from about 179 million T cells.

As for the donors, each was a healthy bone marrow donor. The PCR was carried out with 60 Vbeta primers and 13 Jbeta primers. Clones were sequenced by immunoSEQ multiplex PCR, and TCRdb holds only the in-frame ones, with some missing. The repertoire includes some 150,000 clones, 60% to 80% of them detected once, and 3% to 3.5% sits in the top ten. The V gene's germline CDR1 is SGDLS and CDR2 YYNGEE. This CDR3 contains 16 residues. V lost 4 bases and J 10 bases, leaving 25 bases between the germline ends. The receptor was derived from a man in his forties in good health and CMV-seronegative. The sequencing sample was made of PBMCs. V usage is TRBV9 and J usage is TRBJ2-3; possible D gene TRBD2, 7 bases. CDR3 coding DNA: TGTGCCAGCAGCCCCCGTGGGGGGGCCGAAGCTTCGGCGCAGTATTTT. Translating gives CASSPRGGAEASAQYF. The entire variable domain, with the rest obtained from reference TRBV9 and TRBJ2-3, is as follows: DSGVTQTPKHLITATGQRVTLRCSPRSGDLSVYWYQQSLDQGLQFLIQYYNGEERAKGNILERFSAQQFPDLHSELNLSSLELGDSALYFCASSPRGGAEASAQYFGPGTRLTVL.